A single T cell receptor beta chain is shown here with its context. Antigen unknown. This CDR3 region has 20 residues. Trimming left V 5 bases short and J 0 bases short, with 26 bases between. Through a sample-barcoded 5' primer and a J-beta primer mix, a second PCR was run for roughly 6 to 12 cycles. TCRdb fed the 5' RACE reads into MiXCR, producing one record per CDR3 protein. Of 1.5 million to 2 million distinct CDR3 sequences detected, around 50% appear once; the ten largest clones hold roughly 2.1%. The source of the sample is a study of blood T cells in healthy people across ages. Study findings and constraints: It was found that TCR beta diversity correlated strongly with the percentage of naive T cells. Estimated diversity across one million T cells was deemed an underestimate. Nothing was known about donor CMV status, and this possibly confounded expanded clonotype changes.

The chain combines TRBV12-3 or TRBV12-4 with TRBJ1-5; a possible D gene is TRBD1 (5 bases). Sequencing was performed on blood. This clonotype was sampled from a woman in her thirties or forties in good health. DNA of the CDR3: TGTGCCAGCAGTCATCAAATCACACACCGACGGGGGGTTAGCAATCAGCCCCAGCATTTT. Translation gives CASSHQITHRRGVSNQPQHF.